These 26 T cell receptor beta chains were sequenced from one sample in a study of CD8+ T cells in alopecia areata. Once RNA had been extracted, it was reverse transcribed into cDNA to act as the sequencing template. Sequencing was performed with immunoSEQ multiplex PCR; in TCRdb, only in-frame clones are kept and a portion is missing. The sample lists 150,000 to 200,000 clones, just under 60% seen once, with over 12% in the top ten. The material was CD4+ T cells sorted from blood, obtained at week 0. Source of these receptors: a human donor with alopecia areata.

The chain links TRBV29-1 to TRBJ2-7, with D possibly being TRBD2 (6 bases). CDR1 SQVTM and CDR2 ANQGSEA come from the germline V gene. Trimming shortened V by 6 bases and J by 3 bases, and 12 bases separated the two germline ends. This CDR3 has 12 amino acids. CDR3 loop: CSVRGLGYEQYF. The CDR3 DNA reads as TGCAGCGTCCGGGGGTTGGGCTACGAGCAGTACTTC.

This clone was seen only a few times. The genes are TRBV7-9 and TRBJ2-4; possibly TRBD2 for D (5 bases). CDR3 size: 17 residues. Trimming took 6 bases from V and 7 from J, leaving 25 bases between them. CDR1 and CDR2 from the germline V gene are SEHNR and FQNEAQ (reference sequence). The CDR3 reads CASRSGAAAADWNIQYF. CDR3 DNA: TGTGCCAGCAGGTCAGGAGCGGCAGCGGCTGACTGGAACATTCAGTACTTC. The entire variable domain, with the rest obtained from reference TRBV7-9 and TRBJ2-4, is as follows: DTGVSQNPRHKITKRGQNVTFRCDPISEHNRLYWYRQTLGQGPEFLTYFQNEAQLEKSRLLSDRFSAERPKGSFSTLEIQRTEQGDSAMYLCASRSGAAAADWNIQYFGAGTRLSVL.

This chain connects TRBV25-1 to TRBJ1-6; 8 bases line up with TRBD1. Trimming took 1 base from V and 8 from J; bases not matched to a gene: 4. Germline V gene sequence: CDR1 MGHDK, CDR2 SYGVNS. The CDR3 length is 15 residues. The CDR3 coding sequence is TGTGCCAGCAGTGAATTGGACAGGGAGGATTCACCCCTCCACTTT. It translates to CASSELDREDSPLHF.

The genes are TRBV11-3 and TRBJ2-3; D might be TRBD1 (6 bases). The germline CDR1 and CDR2 sequences are SGHNT and YENEEA. Trimming left V 6 bases short and J 8 bases short, with 9 bases between. This CDR3 region has 11 residues. This CDR3 is CASSPGVTQYF. CDR3 sequence (DNA): TGTGCCAGCAGTCCAGGGGTTACGCAGTATTTT.

The V gene is TRBV15, the J gene TRBJ2-1; 10 bases line up with TRBD2. Germline CDR1 reads LNHNV; CDR2 reads YYDKDF (reference sequence). Losses at the gene ends were 0 bases for V and 6 bases for J; bases not matched to a gene: 5. This CDR3 comprises 16 residues. In DNA, the CDR3 is TGTGCCACCAGCAGAGATGGGCTAGCGGGGGTCAATGAGCAGTTCTTC. Translation: CATSRDGLAGVNEQFF.

This chain connects TRBV7-9 to TRBJ1-1, with unresolved D. The CDR3 sequence is 14 residues long. The ends were cut back, 4 bases at V and 1 base at J, with 10 bases in the middle. Germline CDR1 SEHNR, CDR2 FQNEAQ (reference sequence). The CDR3: CASSSRNKNTEAFF. The DNA for the CDR3 is TGTGCCAGCAGCTCTAGAAATAAGAACACTGAAGCTTTCTTT.

The rearrangement links TRBV29-1 to TRBJ2-3, with D unclear. This CDR3 comprises 12 residues. Trimming pared 1 base from V and 5 bases from J, leaving 7 bases between. Germline V lookup: CDR1 SQVTM, CDR2 ANQGSEA. Here the CDR3 reads CSVEVRRDTQYF. The CDR3 DNA sequence: TGCAGCGTTGAAGTCCGGAGAGATACGCAGTATTTT.

This chain uses TRBV30 with TRBJ1-2; 8 bases fit TRBD1. Germline V gene data show CDR1 as GTSNPN and CDR2 as SVGIG (reference sequence). There are 14 residues in the CDR3. V was clipped by 3 bases and J by 0 bases; unmatched bases: 3. As DNA, the CDR3 is TGTGCCTGGAGAGGGGGACAGGCTAACTATGGCTACACCTTC. Translation: CAWRGGQANYGYTF.

The V call is TRBV4-1, the J call TRBJ1-1; D unresolved. This CDR3 is 14 amino acids long. Germline loops: CDR1 MGHRA, CDR2 YSYEKL. Between the trimmed V and J ends, which lost 0 bases and 0 bases, there was a span of 5 bases. The CDR3 coding sequence is TGCGCCAGCAGCCAAGATCGGGTGAACACTGAAGCTTTCTTT. Protein product: CASSQDRVNTEAFF.

CDR3: CASSYSREQYF. In DNA form, the CDR3 reads TGTGCCAGCAGCTACTCGCGCGAGCAGTACTTC. The chain employs TRBV7-9 and TRBJ2-7; D unresolved. This CDR3 is 11 amino acids long. V lost 4 bases to trimming and J lost 6 bases, with 7 bases between them. The germline gives CDR1 SEHNR, CDR2 FQNEAQ (reference sequence).

The V and J genes are TRBV19 and TRBJ1-2; D gene ambiguous. The ends were cut back, 5 bases at V and 4 bases at J, with 14 bases in the middle. The CDR3 runs to 14 residues. The germline V gene encodes CDR1 LNHDA and CDR2 SQIVND (reference sequence). The CDR3 is CASSSRTAGYGYTF. In DNA form, the CDR3 reads TGTGCCAGTAGTTCCCGGACCGCGGGCTATGGCTACACCTTC.

J is TRBJ2-2 and V is TRBV5-1, with a weak D call TRBD2 (5 bases). This CDR3 has 12 amino acids. Germline values: CDR1 SGHRS, CDR2 YFSETQ. V was trimmed by 4 bases and J by 13 bases, leaving 14 bases between them. This chain's CDR3 is CASSTGERLLFF. The CDR3 DNA sequence: TGCGCCAGCAGCACCGGGGAGCGTTTGCTGTTTTTT.

The sample holds a few counts of this clone. The sample contains more than one DNA sequence encoding this CDR3. The V call is TRBV29-1, the J call TRBJ1-1, with D possibly TRBD1 on 5 matching bases. The germline V gene encodes CDR1 SQVTM and CDR2 ANQGSEA. The CDR3 has 14 amino acids. V shed 7 bases and J shed 7 bases, with 22 bases lying between them. The DNA for the CDR3 is TGCAGCGGACGGCTGGGGGGGAGGGACGGTGAAGCTTTCTTT. Encoded protein: CSGRLGGRDGEAFF.

The chain has TRBV6-1 and TRBJ1-1; D remains unclear. The V end was cut by 3 bases, the J end by 0 bases, with 5 bases between. Germline assignment: CDR1 MNHNS and CDR2 SASEGT. This CDR3 is built from 13 residues. The CDR3, as DNA: TGTGCCAGCAGTGACGGCATGAACACTGAAGCTTTCTTT. Translated, it gives CASSDGMNTEAFF.

This chain uses TRBV20-1 with TRBJ1-2; D gene unclear. This CDR3 is built from 11 residues. The germline V gene has CDR1 DFQATT and CDR2 SNEGSKA (reference sequence). V shed 3 bases and J shed 4 bases, with 6 bases lying between them. DNA for the CDR3: TGCAGTGCTAGCGGACCCTATGGCTACACCTTC. It specifies CSASGPYGYTF.

The V call is TRBV7-2, the J call TRBJ2-5; 7 positions match TRBD2. CDR1 SGHTA and CDR2 FQGNSA come from the germline V gene. The J segment lost 0 bases and the V segment lost 4 bases, leaving 5 bases of the junction unmatched. The CDR3 is made up of 15 amino acids. The CDR3 sequence is CASSSGGWYQETQYF. CDR3 DNA: TGTGCCAGCAGCTCCGGGGGGTGGTACCAAGAGACCCAGTACTTC.

The chain employs TRBV25-1 and TRBJ1-2; unclear D gene. V lost 8 bases to trimming and J lost 7 bases, with 14 bases between them. The CDR3 is 12 amino acids. Germline V gene data show CDR1 as MGHDK and CDR2 as SYGVNS. CDR3 loop: CASGVSGSGYTF. CDR3 nucleotides: TGTGCCAGCGGGGTGTCGGGCAGTGGCTACACCTTC.

This clone has more than one count but fewer than ten. The rearrangement joins TRBV29-1 to TRBJ1-4, with a tentative D call TRBD1 (5 bases). The CDR3 contains 15 residues. V was trimmed by 6 bases and J by 6 bases, leaving 20 bases between them. Looked up from germline, CDR1 is SQVTM and CDR2 is ANQGSEA. The CDR3 DNA is TGCAGCGTCCAGGGATCGGGGCGTTCGGATGAAAAACTGTTTTTT. Its translation: CSVQGSGRSDEKLFF.

The chain links TRBV7-2 to TRBJ2-7, with D unclear. Per germline, CDR1 SGHTA and CDR2 FQGNSA. The CDR3 extends over 14 amino acids. Between the trimmed V and J ends, which lost 1 base and 1 base, there was a span of 8 bases. The CDR3 loop reads CASSLDYASYEQYF. In nucleotides, the CDR3 is TGTGCCAGCAGCTTAGACTACGCGTCCTACGAGCAGTACTTC.

CDR3: CASSLRGTESSYEQYF. CDR3 in DNA: TGCGCCAGCAGCCTGAGGGGGACAGAGAGCTCCTACGAGCAGTACTTC. J is TRBJ2-7 and V is TRBV4-1, with TRBD1 matching over 7 bases. V lost 4 bases to trimming and J lost 0 bases; unmatched junction nucleotides: 9. From germline, CDR1 is MGHRA and CDR2 YSYEKL. The CDR3 totals 16 residues.

This clone was observed a single time. This rearrangement joins TRBV25-1 to TRBJ1-4; D perhaps matches TRBD1 (6 bases). CDR3 length: 13 amino acids. Trimming left V 6 bases short and J 6 bases short, with 11 bases between. Germline values: CDR1 MGHDK, CDR2 SYGVNS. DNA of the CDR3: TGTGCCAGCAGGCGAGGGGGGCATGAAAAACTGTTTTTT. Protein sequence: CASRRGGHEKLFF.

The chain recombines TRBV20-1 with TRBJ1-2; TRBD1 matches at 7 bases. This CDR3 contains 11 residues. Germline-derived CDR1 and CDR2 are DFQATT and SNEGSKA (reference sequence). Trimming took 6 bases from V and 4 from J; bases not matched to a gene: 2. CDR3 DNA sequence: TGCAGTGCGTCAGGGGGCTATGGCTACACCTTC. Its protein product is CSASGGYGYTF.

The chain couples TRBV27 to TRBJ2-5; 7 positions agree with TRBD1. Germline loops: CDR1 MNHEY, CDR2 SMNVEV (reference sequence). Trimming took 8 bases from V and 5 from J; bases not matched to a gene: 5. The CDR3 totals 12 residues. The CDR3 is CASQGVQETQYF. The CDR3, as DNA: TGTGCCAGCCAGGGGGTACAGGAGACCCAGTACTTC.

This sequence joins TRBV7-9 and TRBJ2-5; TRBD2 is a possible D gene (7 bases). Germline V gives CDR1 SEHNR, CDR2 FQNEAQ (reference sequence). The CDR3 sequence is 19 residues long. Trimming pared 5 bases from V and 1 base from J, leaving 26 bases between. The CDR3 loop reads CASSAPKGGGKGSQETQYF. The CDR3 DNA is TGTGCCAGCAGCGCCCCAAAGGGAGGGGGAAAGGGGAGCCAAGAGACCCAGTACTTC.

This clone was seen only a few times. CDR3 in amino acids: CATSRDFTPEQFF. The CDR3 DNA reads TGTGCCACCAGCAGAGATTTCACGCCTGAGCAGTTCTTC. The chain recombines TRBV15 with TRBJ2-1, with D hard to call. Between the trimmed V and J ends, which lost 0 bases and 9 bases, there was a span of 9 bases. The CDR3 contains 13 residues. CDR1 and CDR2 from the germline V gene are LNHNV and YYDKDF (reference sequence).

The chain has TRBV29-1 and TRBJ2-2, with D possibly being TRBD2 (5 bases). In germline, CDR1 is SQVTM, CDR2 ANQGSEA. The CDR3 totals 15 residues. V dropped 2 bases and J dropped 1 base, with 11 bases sitting between them. The CDR3 sequence: CSVETRGRNTGELFF. CDR3 DNA sequence: TGCAGCGTTGAAACAAGAGGGCGGAACACCGGGGAGCTGTTTTTT.